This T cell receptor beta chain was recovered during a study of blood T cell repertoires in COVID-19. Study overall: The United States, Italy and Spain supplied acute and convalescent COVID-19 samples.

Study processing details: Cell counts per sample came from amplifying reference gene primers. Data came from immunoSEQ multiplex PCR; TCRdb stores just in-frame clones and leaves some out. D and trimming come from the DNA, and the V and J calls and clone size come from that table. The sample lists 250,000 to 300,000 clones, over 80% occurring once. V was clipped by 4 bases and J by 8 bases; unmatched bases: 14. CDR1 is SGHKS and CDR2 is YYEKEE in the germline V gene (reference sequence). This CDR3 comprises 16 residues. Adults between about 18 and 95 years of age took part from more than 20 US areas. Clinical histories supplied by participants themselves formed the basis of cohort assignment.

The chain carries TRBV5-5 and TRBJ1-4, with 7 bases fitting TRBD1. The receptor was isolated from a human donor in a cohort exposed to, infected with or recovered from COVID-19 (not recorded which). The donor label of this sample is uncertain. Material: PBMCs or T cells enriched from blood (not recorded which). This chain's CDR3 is CASSRAQGGAREKLFF. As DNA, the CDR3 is TGTGCCAGCAGCAGGGCCCAAGGGGGCGCAAGGGAAAAACTGTTTTTT.